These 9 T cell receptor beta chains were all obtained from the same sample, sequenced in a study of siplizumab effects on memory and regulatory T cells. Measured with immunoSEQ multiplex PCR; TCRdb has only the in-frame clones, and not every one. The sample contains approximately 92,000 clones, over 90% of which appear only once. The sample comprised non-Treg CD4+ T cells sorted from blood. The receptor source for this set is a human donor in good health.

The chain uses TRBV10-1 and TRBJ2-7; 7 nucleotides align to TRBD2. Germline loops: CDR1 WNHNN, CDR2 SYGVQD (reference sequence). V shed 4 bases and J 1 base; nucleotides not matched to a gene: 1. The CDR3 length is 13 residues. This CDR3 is CASSGGGSYEQYF. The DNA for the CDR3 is TGCGCCAGCAGTGGGGGGGGATCCTACGAGCAGTACTTC.

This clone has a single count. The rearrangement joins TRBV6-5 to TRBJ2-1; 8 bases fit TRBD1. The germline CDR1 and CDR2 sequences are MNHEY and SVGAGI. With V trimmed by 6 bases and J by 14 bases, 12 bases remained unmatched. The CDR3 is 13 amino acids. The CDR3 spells CASSLSRDRREFF. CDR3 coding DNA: TGTGCCAGCAGCCTCTCCCGGGACAGGAGGGAGTTCTTC.

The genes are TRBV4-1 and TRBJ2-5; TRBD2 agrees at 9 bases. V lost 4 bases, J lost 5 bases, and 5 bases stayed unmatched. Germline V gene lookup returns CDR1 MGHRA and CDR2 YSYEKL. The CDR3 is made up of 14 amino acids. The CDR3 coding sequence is TGCGCCAGCAGCCGGACTAGCGTTGTCGAGACCCAGTACTTC. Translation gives CASSRTSVVETQYF.

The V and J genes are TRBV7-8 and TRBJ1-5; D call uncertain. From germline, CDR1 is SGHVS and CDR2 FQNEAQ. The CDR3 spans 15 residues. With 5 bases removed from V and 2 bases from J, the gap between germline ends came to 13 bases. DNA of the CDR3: TGTGCCAGCAGCCCCAGAGATCGCGGCAATCAGCCCCAGCATTTT. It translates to CASSPRDRGNQPQHF.

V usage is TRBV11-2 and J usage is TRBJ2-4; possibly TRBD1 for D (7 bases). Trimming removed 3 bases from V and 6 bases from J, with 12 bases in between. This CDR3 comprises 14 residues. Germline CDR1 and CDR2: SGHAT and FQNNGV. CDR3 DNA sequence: TGTGCCAGCAGCTTGAGACAGGGACTAAACATTCAGTACTTC. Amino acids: CASSLRQGLNIQYF.

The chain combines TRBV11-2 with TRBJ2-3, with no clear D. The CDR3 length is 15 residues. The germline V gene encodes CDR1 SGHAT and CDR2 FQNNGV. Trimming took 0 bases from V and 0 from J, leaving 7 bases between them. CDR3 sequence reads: CASSLDGPSTDTQYF. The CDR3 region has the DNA TGTGCCAGCAGCTTAGACGGGCCTAGCACAGATACGCAGTATTTT.

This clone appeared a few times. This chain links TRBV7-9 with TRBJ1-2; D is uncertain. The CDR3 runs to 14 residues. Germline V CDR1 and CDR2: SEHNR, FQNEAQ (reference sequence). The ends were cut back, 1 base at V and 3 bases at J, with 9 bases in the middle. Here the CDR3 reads CASSLVARYYGYTF. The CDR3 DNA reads TGTGCCAGCAGCTTAGTGGCCAGATACTATGGCTACACCTTC.

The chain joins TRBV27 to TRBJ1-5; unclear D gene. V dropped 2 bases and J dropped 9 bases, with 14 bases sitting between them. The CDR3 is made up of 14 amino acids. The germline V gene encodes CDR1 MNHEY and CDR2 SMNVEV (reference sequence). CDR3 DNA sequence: TGTGCCAGCAGTTTAGAGGTCGGCCCCTGGCCCCAGCATTTT. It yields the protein CASSLEVGPWPQHF.

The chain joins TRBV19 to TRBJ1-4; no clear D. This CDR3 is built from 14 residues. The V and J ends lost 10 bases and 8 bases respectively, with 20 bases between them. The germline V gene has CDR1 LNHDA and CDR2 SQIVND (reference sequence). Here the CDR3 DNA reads TGTGCCACTAAACTGGATGCTATGTCCGAAAAACTGTTTTTT. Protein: CATKLDAMSEKLFF.